The 13 T cell receptor beta chains given below trace back to one sample, sequenced in a study of tumor-infiltrating lymphocytes in primary liver carcinoma. TCR beta cDNA was prepared out of roughly 520 ng total RNA by means of a constant-region primer. A slightly modified ARM-PCR protocol with three nested multiplex PCR rounds produced these TCR beta libraries. Each of the first two PCR rounds ran about 9 cycles with TRBV1-TRBV30 forward and C-beta reverse primers. TCRdb called the multiplex PCR reads again in MiXCR, with one record for every CDR3 protein. In the table there are around 50,000 distinct CDR3 sequences, about 70% of which are singletons. Investigators took RNA and DNA out together from roughly 21-30 mg of unsorted bulk tissue. Specimen: liver tumor tissue from sampling region 3. Specified subset: tumor region T3, left-lateral pole. The receptors were sampled from a man between 40 and 49 years old with primary liver carcinoma and hepatitis B virus infection.

A single count supports this clonotype. Since no conserved phenylalanine or tryptophan closes the CDR3, a read error is the likely cause. V gene TRBV11-2 combines with J gene TRBJ1-2; D is unresolved. Germline V gene sequence: CDR1 SGHAT, CDR2 FQNNGV. This CDR3 is built from 14 residues. V was trimmed by 7 bases and J by 3 bases, leaving 15 bases between them. CDR3 sequence reads: CASNPAERDYGYTL. The CDR3 DNA sequence: TGTGCCAGCAACCCAGCCGAAAGGGACTATGGCTACACCTTA.

On this clonotype: One end of the junction varies from germline; a read error may be responsible. The chain links TRBV6-6 to TRBJ2-3; TRBD2 is a possible D gene (7 bases). CDR3 length: 16 residues. Germline CDR1 MNHNY, CDR2 SVGAGI (reference sequence). Here the CDR3 DNA reads TGTACCAGCAGTTGGGGGCCAGCAGGGAGGGGGGATACGCAGTATTTT. As protein: CTSSWGPAGRGDTQYF.

On this clonotype itself: A much more abundant neighbour one base away suggests this may be a read error. The V gene is TRBV28, the J gene TRBJ2-5, with D tentatively TRBD2 (5 bases). Germline loops: CDR1 MDHEN, CDR2 SYDVKM. CDR3 size: 16 residues. In nucleotides, the CDR3 is TGTGCCAGCAGTTTTACTAGGACGGCGTGTGCTTCTCACACCCTATTC. Translation gives CASSFTRTACASHTLF.

About this clonotype itself: A much bigger clone sits one base away, suggesting this may be a read error. CDR3 loop: CASSPGGAYEQYF. The CDR3, as DNA: TGTGCCAGCAGCCCCGGGGGGGCCTACGAGCAGTACTTC. The chain links TRBV13 to TRBJ2-7; 8 bases line up with TRBD2. The V segment lost 5 bases and the J segment 2 bases; nucleotides outside the gene matches: 2. The CDR3 is made up of 13 amino acids. Germline CDR1 reads PRHDT; CDR2 reads FYEKMQ (reference sequence).

This clonotype came up once. The V gene is TRBV5-5, the J gene TRBJ1-2; D gene ambiguous. CDR1 is SGHKS and CDR2 is YYEKEE in the germline V gene (reference sequence). The CDR3 runs 14 residues. Trimming cost V 0 bases and J 9 bases, with 15 bases left between them. The CDR3 is CASSLGRLKYCYTF. CDR3 bases: TGTGCCAGCAGCTTGGGACGGCTTAAATATTGCTACACCTTC.

The chain employs TRBV12-3 or TRBV12-4 and TRBJ1-1; a possible D gene is TRBD1 (6 bases). The CDR3 covers 15 residues. The V gene lost 7 bases and the J gene lost 4 bases, with 19 bases spanning the gap. As DNA, the CDR3 is TGTGCCAGCATTAAAGCGGACAGTCTTAGCACTGAAGCTTTCTTT. As protein: CASIKADSLSTEAFF.

This clonotype showed up many times. The chain joins TRBV5-3 to TRBJ2-1; 9 nucleotides agree with TRBD1. TRBV5-3 is flagged as an ORF with uncertain function. Germline trimming cut 2 bases from V and 2 bases from J; bases unmatched to any gene: 2. This CDR3 contains 15 residues. The CDR3 loop reads CARSFRDRAYNEQFF. The CDR3 region has the DNA TGTGCCAGAAGCTTCCGGGACAGGGCCTACAATGAGCAGTTCTTC.

This clonotype was detected once. The conserved phenylalanine or tryptophan is not found at the CDR3 terminus, so this likely reflects a read error. The chain uses TRBV11-2 and TRBJ2-2; D is uncertain. The CDR3 has 16 residues. The germline gives CDR1 SGHAT, CDR2 FQNNGV. CDR3 sequence: CASSLVALVGTGELFI. Written as DNA, the CDR3 is TGTGCCAGTAGCTTAGTGGCGCTAGTGGGGACCGGGGAGCTGTTTATT.

The table lists this clonotype with a count of one. The missing conserved phenylalanine or tryptophan at the end of this CDR3 makes a read error likely. The chain carries TRBV11-2 and TRBJ2-1; D might be TRBD2 (5 bases). This CDR3 has 12 residues. Germline V gene data show CDR1 as SGHAT and CDR2 as FQNNGV. The CDR3 DNA sequence: TGTGCCACCAGCTTAGTCGGGAACGAGCAGTTCTTA. As protein: CATSLVGNEQFL.

In the case of this clonotype: The junction departs from the called germline gene at one end, perhaps through a read error. The V and J genes are TRBV7-8 and TRBJ1-2; D is possibly TRBD1 (5 bases). The CDR3 contains 15 residues. The germline gives CDR1 SGHVS, CDR2 FQNEAQ. The DNA of the CDR3 is TGTGCCAGCAGCCCCGGGGCAGGGATTAACTATGGCTGCACCTTC. This encodes CASSPGAGINYGCTF. Filled out from reference TRBV7-8 and TRBJ1-2, the complete variable domain reads GAGVSQSPRYKVAKRGQDVALRCDPISGHVSLFWYQQALGQGPEFLTYFQNEAQLDKSGLPSDRFFAERPEGSVSTLKIQRTQQEDSAVYLCASSPGAGINYGCTFGSGTRLTVV.

The rearrangement joins TRBV19 to TRBJ1-5, with D unclear. The V gene lost 7 bases and the J gene lost 4 bases, with 11 bases spanning the gap. The CDR3 length is 13 residues. Germline-derived CDR1 and CDR2 are LNHDA and SQIVND (reference sequence). CDR3 sequence reads: CASNMGMNQPQHF. CDR3 sequence (DNA): TGTGCCAGTAACATGGGTATGAATCAGCCCCAGCATTTT.

This clonotype occurred once. Germline and junction disagree at one end, which may indicate a read error. The gene calls are TRBV12-3 or TRBV12-4 and TRBJ2-3; 7 bases map to TRBD2. This CDR3 has 15 amino acids. The CDR3, as DNA: TGTGCCAGCACCCAGGTAGCGGGTGCCACAGATGCGCAGTATTTT. The encoded protein is CASTQVAGATDAQYF.

As for this clonotype: This may stem from a read error, because a much larger clone lies one nucleotide away. This chain connects TRBV7-9 to TRBJ2-3; 7 nucleotides agree with TRBD1. The length of the CDR3 is 14 residues. V lost 5 bases, J lost 4 bases, and 6 bases stayed unmatched. Germline V lookup: CDR1 SEHNR, CDR2 FQNEAQ (reference sequence). CDR3 nucleotides: TGTGCCAGCAGCCAATCACAGGGGCCAGATACGCAGTATTTT. The encoded protein is CASSQSQGPDTQYF.